In its sample, the clone carrying this TCR beta chain was seen a few times. Its target is not known. The data are from a study of cytomegalovirus exposure and HLA in healthy donors. Between the trimmed V and J ends, which lost 4 bases and 1 base, there was a span of 14 bases. The V gene's germline CDR1 is SGHNT and CDR2 YYREEE (reference sequence). The CDR3 is 15 amino acids. Researchers ran the PCR with 60 Vbeta and 13 Jbeta primers. Some clones are missing from TCRdb's copy, which holds only in-frame ones; the method was immunoSEQ multiplex PCR. The data hold 150,000 or so clones, with less than 10% observed a single time. The study, taken as a whole, reports: What a later analysis reportedly showed was that an Asian-associated ancestry cluster had fewer N-insertions than the approximately 720-donor mean.

The chain employs TRBV5-4 and TRBJ2-5, with D possibly being TRBD1 (5 bases). The receptor was derived from a man aged 50 to 60 in good health and CMV-seronegative. The material sequenced was PBMCs. Written as DNA, the CDR3 is TGTGCCAGCAGCCTGGATTCAGGGCTCCAAGAGACCCAGTACTTC. It codes for CASSLDSGLQETQYF.